This T cell receptor beta chain was profiled in a study of human T cells and chemical hapten exposure. This clonotype has a handful of counts. The time point was: patch test 1, 2 weeks after DPC sensitization. Treatment: therapeutic diphenylcyclopropenone sensitization with weekly scalp DPC. MiXCR, applied by TCRdb to the RACE reads, yields one record per CDR3 protein. Found here are roughly 380,000 distinct CDR3 sequences, 4% to 5.5% of them singletons; the top ten hold under 2.5%. Trimming left V 5 bases short and J 3 bases short, with 8 bases between. From germline, CDR1 is MNHEY and CDR2 SVGAGI. This CDR3 has 14 residues.

The source of this sequence is a woman in her 50s with alopecia areata. Some clones in this sample may be carry-over from other donors' samples. J is TRBJ2-6 and V is TRBV6-5; D uncertain. The sequenced sample was whole blood, obtained in connection with sensitization to the hapten diphenylcyclopropenone (DPC). This chain's CDR3 is CASSRVFGANVLTF. The DNA of the CDR3 is TGTGCCAGCAGTAGGGTCTTTGGGGCCAACGTCCTGACTTTC.